The T cell receptor (beta chain) described here comes from a study of Ad26.COV2.S vaccination and SARS-CoV-2 variants (dated by TCRdb to about 2021). About the study as a whole: Vaccine-arm donors came from COV1001, a multicentre, randomized, double-blind, placebo-controlled phase I-IIa trial of Ad26.COV2.S in healthy adults. Sequencing of the TCRbeta repertoire served to evaluate the specificity and breadth of SARS-CoV-2-reactive T cell receptors following Ad26.COV2.S vaccination. Ad26.COV2.S was administered intramuscularly at a dose of 5x10^10 or 1x10^11 viral particles, either as one shot or as two shots given 56 days apart. The TCR-sequenced set comprised approximately 32 samples: some 20 Ad26.COV2.S vaccine recipients, 5 placebo recipients and 8 SARS-CoV-2 convalescent individuals. Investigators did not know the trial group allocation while performing experiments and assessing outcomes. Participants in the trial were split at random into five groups of five each, receiving low-dose or high-dose Ad26.COV2.S once or twice, or else placebo on both occasions. Study-level results and caveats: The authors noted that the TCR breadth and depth analyses may have underestimated total T cell responses. Non-spike TCR breadth was comparable between vaccine and placebo recipients, consistent with the vaccine containing only spike. Compared with placebo recipients, Ad26.COV2.S recipients showed higher spike-specific TCR breadth (P = 0.0014). The study was not powered for comparison of responses between vaccine doses or regimens. After vaccination, spike-specific CD8+ and CD4+ T cell responses were reported to show substantial breadth.

The immunoSEQ Assay was the method used to sequence TCRbeta CDR3 regions. After extraction, genomic DNA underwent amplification by bias-controlled multiplex PCR, followed by high-throughput sequencing. Concerning the study's data processing: To quantify the absolute abundance of every unique TCRbeta CDR3 region, sequences were collapsed and filtered. T cell fraction was estimated by normalization of TCRbeta template counts to usable DNA, with usable DNA being measured through amplification of reference genes present in all nucleated cells. Repertoire TCRs were annotated as SARS-CoV-2-specific by exact matching of V gene, CDR3 amino acid sequence and J gene to a known reactive TCR set. The reference SARS-CoV-2 TCR set was derived from MIRA and filtered for enrichment in COVID-19-positive ImmuneCODE repertoires, a step that removed public or cross-reactive TCRs. Drawing on the MIRA antigens, annotated TCRs were analysed further at the level of specific ORF or position within ORF. Breadth was defined as the number of annotated unique rearrangements divided by the total number of unique productive rearrangements, and depth was defined as the summed frequency of the annotated unique rearrangements. TCR breadth was compared between groups using two-sided Wilcoxon rank-sum tests. Held by TCRdb, this immuneACCESS table contains in-frame sequences only and omits some clones. Under half of the omission traces to an unresolved V gene where checked; the cause of the rest is unknown. V, J and clone size derive from that table, while D and trimming were established from the DNA sequence. The sample has 350,000 to 450,000 clones on record, around nine tenths of them singletons. Jointly, the top ten make up roughly 3.1% of the sample.

According to the study, the label for this sample's treatment or condition signals: around 19 received Ad26.COV2.S at low or high dose, single or two shots; five or six received placebo; per-sample allocation not given. For vaccine and placebo recipients, the sequenced repertoires came from samples collected on day 63 after the first injection. Between 29 July and 7 August 2020, Cohort 1b enrolled around 24 adults aged 18-55 years at one site in Boston, USA. As a vaccine, Ad26.COV2.S was a replication-incompetent adenovirus type 26 vector that expressed a prefusion-stabilized SARS-CoV-2 spike protein derived from the original Wuhan strain. Taken from the germline V gene (reference sequence), the CDR1 and CDR2 loops are MNHEY and SMNVEV. V and J are trimmed by 2 bases and 2 bases, and the gene matches miss 11 bases of the junction. Including cysteine and phenylalanine, the CDR3 has 19 amino acids. Only the CDR3 portion is preserved as DNA: 57 bases, with reading frame beginning at the first base.

The table lists this clone with a count of one. Its antigen is unknown. No much larger clonotype is one base removed from it; base qualities were not supplied. The chain is assembled from TRBV27 and TRBJ2-3, with 12 junctional bases fitting TRBD2. The specimen comprised peripheral blood, sampled in a trial of Ad26.COV2.S vaccine versus placebo. The clonotype was recovered from a person between 18 and 65 years old who received the Ad26.COV2.S COVID-19 vaccine or a placebo. The CDR3 reads CASSLLAGGQYSDTDTQYF. At the DNA level, the sequence is TGTGCCAGCAGTTTACTAGCGGGGGGGCAGTATTCGGACACAGATACGCAGTATTTT.